Listed here are 3 T cell receptor beta chains from one sample, sequenced in a study of T-cell reconstitution after alpha-beta-depleted transplantation in children. Preparation of the TCRbeta library was carried out with unique molecular identifiers. Each CDR3 protein is one row after TCRdb ran MiXCR on the PCR reads. The table has 900,000 or so distinct CDR3 sequences, less than 20% seen once. This sample comprised PBMCs, mostly from graft donor cells, obtained 360 days after TCRalphabeta/CD19-depleted stem cell transplant. These receptors were obtained from a male patient younger than 18 who had a stem cell transplant for acute lymphoblastic leukemia, so the T cells may come from the graft donor.

The rearrangement joins TRBV4-1 to TRBJ2-7; 8 nucleotides agree with TRBD1. Germline V gene lookup returns CDR1 MGHRA and CDR2 YSYEKL. This CDR3 region has 15 residues. Trimming took 4 bases from V and 1 from J; bases not matched to a gene: 6. The DNA of the CDR3 is TGCGCCAGCAGCCCTCCGGGACAGGCATCCTACGAGCAGTACTTC. This translates into CASSPPGQASYEQYF.

This clonotype has only a few counts. V and J are TRBV27 and TRBJ1-5, with D maybe TRBD1 (5 bases). V was trimmed by 3 bases and J by 0 bases, leaving 21 bases between them. The CDR3 covers 19 residues. Germline V CDR1 and CDR2: MNHEY, SMNVEV (reference sequence). CDR3: CASSFSAFGQVNSNQPQHF. The CDR3 nucleotides read TGTGCCAGCAGTTTTTCGGCCTTCGGACAAGTAAATAGCAATCAGCCCCAGCATTTT.

This clonotype was observed a handful of times. The rearrangement uses TRBV20-1 and TRBJ2-7; D gene unclear. The germline gives CDR1 DFQATT, CDR2 SNEGSKA (reference sequence). The CDR3 runs 10 residues. V was clipped by 4 bases and J by 5 bases, with 6 bases between them. CDR3 sequence (DNA): TGCAGTGCTACCCAAGACGAGCAGTACTTC. Its translation is CSATQDEQYF.